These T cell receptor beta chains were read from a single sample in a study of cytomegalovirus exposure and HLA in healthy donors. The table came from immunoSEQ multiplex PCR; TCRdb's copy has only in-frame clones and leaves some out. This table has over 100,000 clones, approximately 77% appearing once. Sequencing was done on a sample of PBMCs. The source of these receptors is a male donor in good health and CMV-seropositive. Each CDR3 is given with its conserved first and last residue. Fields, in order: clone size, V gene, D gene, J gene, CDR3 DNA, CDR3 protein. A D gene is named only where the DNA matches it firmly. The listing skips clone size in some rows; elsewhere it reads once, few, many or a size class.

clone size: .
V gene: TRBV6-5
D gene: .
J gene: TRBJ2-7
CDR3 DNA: TGTGCCAGCAGTTACGGCAGGACAGAGCAGTACTTC
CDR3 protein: CASSYGRTEQYF

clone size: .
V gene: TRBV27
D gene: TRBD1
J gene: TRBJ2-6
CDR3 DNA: TGTGCCAGCAGTCCTGGGACAGGTCGAGGCGCTGAGTCTGGGGCCAACGTCCTGACTTTC
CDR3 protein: CASSPGTGRGAESGANVLTF

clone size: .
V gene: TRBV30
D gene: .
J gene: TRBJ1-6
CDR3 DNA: TGTGCCTGGAGAGAACACTATAATTCACCCCTCCACTTT
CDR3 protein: CAWREHYNSPLHF

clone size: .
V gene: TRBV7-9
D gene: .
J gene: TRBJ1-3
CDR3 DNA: TGTTCCAGCAGCTTAGGGTTTAGCTCTGGAAACACCATATATTTT
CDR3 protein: CSSSLGFSSGNTIYF

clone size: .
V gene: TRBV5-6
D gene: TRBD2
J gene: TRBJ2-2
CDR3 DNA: TGTGCCAGCAGCTGGGGACTAGCGGCGAACACCGGGGAGCTGTTTTTT
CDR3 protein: CASSWGLAANTGELFF

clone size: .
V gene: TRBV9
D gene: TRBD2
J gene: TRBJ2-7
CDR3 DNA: TGTGCCAGCAGCCCCAGGGACTACTCTAGCTCCTACGAGCAGTACTTC
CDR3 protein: CASSPRDYSSSYEQYF

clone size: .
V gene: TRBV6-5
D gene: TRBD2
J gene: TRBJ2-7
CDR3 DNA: TGTGCCAGCAGTTACTCTCTAAGCGGGGTCTCCTACGAGCAGTACTTC
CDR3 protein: CASSYSLSGVSYEQYF

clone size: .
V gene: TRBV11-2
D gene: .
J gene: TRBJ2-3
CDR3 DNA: TGTGCCAGCGGAGGTAGGAGCACAGATACGCAGTATTTT
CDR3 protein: CASGGRSTDTQYF

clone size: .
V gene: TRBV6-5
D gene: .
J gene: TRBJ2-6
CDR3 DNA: TGTGCCAGCAGTTACTCGATCCGAACTGGGGCCAACGGCCTGACTTTC
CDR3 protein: CASSYSIRTGANGLTF

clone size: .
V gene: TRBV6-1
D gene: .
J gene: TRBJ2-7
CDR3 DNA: TGTGCCAGCAGTGTGACAGTCAACTCCTACGAGCAGTACTTC
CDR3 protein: CASSVTVNSYEQYF

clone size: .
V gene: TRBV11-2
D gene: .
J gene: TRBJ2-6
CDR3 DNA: TGTGCCAGCAGCCTCAGCAGGTCGGGCGGGATCTCTGGGGCCAACGTCCTGACTTTC
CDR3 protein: CASSLSRSGGISGANVLTF

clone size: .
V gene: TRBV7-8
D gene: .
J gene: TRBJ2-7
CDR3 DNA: TGTGCCAGCAGCTCAAGAAGGGGGACCTACGAGCAGTACTTC
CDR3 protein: CASSSRRGTYEQYF

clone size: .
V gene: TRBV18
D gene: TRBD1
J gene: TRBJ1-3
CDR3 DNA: TGTGCCAGCTCACCACCCCGACAGGGGTTGGGAAACACCATATATTTT
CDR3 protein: CASSPPRQGLGNTIYF

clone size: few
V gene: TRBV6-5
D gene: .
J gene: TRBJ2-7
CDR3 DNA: TGTGCCAGCAGTGTCGGTCCGCCCGGTGGCGGCGAGCAGTACTTC
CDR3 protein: CASSVGPPGGGEQYF

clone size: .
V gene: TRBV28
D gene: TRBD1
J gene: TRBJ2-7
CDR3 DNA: TGTGCCAGCACTCCGGGACAGGGGGTCCCCTACGAGCAGTACTTC
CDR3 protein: CASTPGQGVPYEQYF

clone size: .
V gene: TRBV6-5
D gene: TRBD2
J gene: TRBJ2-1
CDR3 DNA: TGTGCCAGCAGTTCGACCTTCCTAGCGGGAGGTGATGAGCAGTTCTTC
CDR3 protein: CASSSTFLAGGDEQFF

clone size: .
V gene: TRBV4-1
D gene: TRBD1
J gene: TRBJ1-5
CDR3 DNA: TGCGCCAGCAGCCAAGGACCGGGACAGGGGTATTCGAACAATCAGCCCCAGCATTTT
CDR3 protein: CASSQGPGQGYSNNQPQHF

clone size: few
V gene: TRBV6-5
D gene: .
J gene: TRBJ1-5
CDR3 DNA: TGTGCCAGCAGTTCCTATGACGGGGGGCAGCCCCAGCATTTT
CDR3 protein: CASSSYDGGQPQHF

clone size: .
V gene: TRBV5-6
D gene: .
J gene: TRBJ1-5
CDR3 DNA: TGTGCCAGCAGTCCCCGAGGGGGAAGCAATCAGCCCCAGCATTTT
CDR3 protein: CASSPRGGSNQPQHF

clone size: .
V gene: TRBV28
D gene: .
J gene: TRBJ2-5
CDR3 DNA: TGTGCCAGCAGTTTTCAAGACTGGAAAGAGACCCAGTACTTC
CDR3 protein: CASSFQDWKETQYF

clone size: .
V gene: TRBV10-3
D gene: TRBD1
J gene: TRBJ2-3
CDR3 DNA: TGTGCCATCAGTACCGGGACAGGGGGCTTCACAGATACGCAGTATTTT
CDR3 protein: CAISTGTGGFTDTQYF

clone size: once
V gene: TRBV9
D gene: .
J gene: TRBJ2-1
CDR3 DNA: TGTGCCAGCAGCCCAGGGGGGTCCTACAATGAGCAGTTCTTC
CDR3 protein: CASSPGGSYNEQFF

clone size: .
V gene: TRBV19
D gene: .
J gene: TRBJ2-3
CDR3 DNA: TGTGCCAGTAACCAGGGCGGCACAGATACGCAGTATTTT
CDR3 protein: CASNQGGTDTQYF

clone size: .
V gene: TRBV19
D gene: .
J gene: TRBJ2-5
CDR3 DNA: TGTGCCAGTAGTTCGGGGACACCCCAAGAGACCCAGTACTTC
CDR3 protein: CASSSGTPQETQYF

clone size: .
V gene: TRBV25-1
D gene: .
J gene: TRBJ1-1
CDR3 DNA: TGTGCCAGTCGTGGGGGCGGGGGCACTGAAGCTTTCTTT
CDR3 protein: CASRGGGGTEAFF

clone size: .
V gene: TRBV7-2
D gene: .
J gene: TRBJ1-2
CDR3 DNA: TGTGCCAGCAGCCCCGGGGGGACCATAACCCATGGCTACACCTTC
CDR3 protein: CASSPGGTITHGYTF

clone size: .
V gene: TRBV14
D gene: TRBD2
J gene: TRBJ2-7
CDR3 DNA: TGTGCCAGCAGCCAGGGTAGCGGGACGTGGAACGAGCAGTACTTC
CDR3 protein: CASSQGSGTWNEQYF

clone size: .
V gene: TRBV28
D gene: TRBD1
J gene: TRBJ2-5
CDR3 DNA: TGTGCCAGCAGTTCCCCCGGGACAGGGGTCAAAGAGACCCAGTACTTC
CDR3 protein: CASSSPGTGVKETQYF

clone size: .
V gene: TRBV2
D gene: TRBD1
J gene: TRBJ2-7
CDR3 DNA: TGTGCCAGCATCCTACTCTTCGGGGACAGGGAGGACGAGCAGTACTTC
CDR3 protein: CASILLFGDREDEQYF

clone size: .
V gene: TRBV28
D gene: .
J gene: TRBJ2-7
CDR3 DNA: TGTGCCAGCAGTAACCGGGACATACCTCACGAGCAGTACTTC
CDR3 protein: CASSNRDIPHEQYF

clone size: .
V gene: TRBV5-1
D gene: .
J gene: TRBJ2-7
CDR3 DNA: TGCGCCAGCAGCTTGGGGCAGGGGGGCTACGAGCAGTACTTC
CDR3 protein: CASSLGQGGYEQYF

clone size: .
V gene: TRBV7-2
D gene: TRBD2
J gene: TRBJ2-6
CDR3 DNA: TGTGCCAGCAGCCGCGCCCGGAGCGGGACGAGCTCTGGGGCCAACGTCCTGACTTTC
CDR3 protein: CASSRARSGTSSGANVLTF

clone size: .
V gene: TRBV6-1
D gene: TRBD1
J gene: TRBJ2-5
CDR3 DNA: TGTGCCAGCAGTTCCCTCGGGACAGGCTCATCGACCCAGTACTTC
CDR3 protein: CASSSLGTGSSTQYF

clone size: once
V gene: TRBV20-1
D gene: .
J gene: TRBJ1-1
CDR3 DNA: TGCAGTGCCGGCCACAGGGTGGCGGCTTTCTTT
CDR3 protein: CSAGHRVAAFF

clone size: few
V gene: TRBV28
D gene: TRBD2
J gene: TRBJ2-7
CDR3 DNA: TGTGCCAGCAGTCTCTCGGGGGGAGGCCCATACTACGAGCAGTACTTC
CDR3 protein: CASSLSGGGPYYEQYF

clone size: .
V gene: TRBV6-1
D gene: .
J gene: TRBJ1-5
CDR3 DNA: TGTGCCAGCAGCGAGCGCTATAGCAATCAGCCCCAGCATTTT
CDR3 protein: CASSERYSNQPQHF

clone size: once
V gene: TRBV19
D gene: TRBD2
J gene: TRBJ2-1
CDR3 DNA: TGTGCCAGCAAACCCCTAGCGGGAGAGTACAATGAGCAGTTCTTC
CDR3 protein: CASKPLAGEYNEQFF

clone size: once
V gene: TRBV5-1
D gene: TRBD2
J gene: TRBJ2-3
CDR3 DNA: TGCGCCAGCAGCTCCGCCCGGGGGGTGGCTAGCGGGAGGACAGATACGCAGTATTTT
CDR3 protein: CASSSARGVASGRTDTQYF

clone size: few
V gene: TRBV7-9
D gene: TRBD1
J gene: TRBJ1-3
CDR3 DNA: TGTGCCAGCAGCCCGCGGCTACAGGGGGCAGGAAACACCATATATTTT
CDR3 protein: CASSPRLQGAGNTIYF

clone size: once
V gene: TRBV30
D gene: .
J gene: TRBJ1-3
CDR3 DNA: TGTGCCTGGAGTGCCATCGAGGGAAACACCATATATTTT
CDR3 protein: CAWSAIEGNTIYF

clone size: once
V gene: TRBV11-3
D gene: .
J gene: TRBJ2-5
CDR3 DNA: TGTGCCAGCAGGATTAGGTGGAGGGTTAGACCCCAGTACTTC
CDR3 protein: CASRIRWRVRPQYF

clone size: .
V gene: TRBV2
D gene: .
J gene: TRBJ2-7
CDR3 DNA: TGTGCCAGCAGTGAAGAGGGTAAAAGGGGCGAGCAGTACTTC
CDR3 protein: CASSEEGKRGEQYF

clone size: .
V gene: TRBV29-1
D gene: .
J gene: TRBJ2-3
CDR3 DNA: TGCAGCGTTGACCCAGGGTCCCAAGATACGCAGTATTTT
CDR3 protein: CSVDPGSQDTQYF

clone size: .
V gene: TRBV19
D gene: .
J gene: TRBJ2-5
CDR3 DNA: TGTGCCAGTACCTCGGAGGCGTACCAAGAGACCCAGTACTTC
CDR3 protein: CASTSEAYQETQYF

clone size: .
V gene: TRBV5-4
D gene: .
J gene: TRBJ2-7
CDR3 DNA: TGTGCCAGCAGCTGGGGGGGGCTAGCTGGCGAGCAGTACTTC
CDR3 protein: CASSWGGLAGEQYF

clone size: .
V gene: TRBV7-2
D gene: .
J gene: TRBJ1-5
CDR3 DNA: TGTGCCAGCAGCGCGAGGGGAGGCCAGCCCCAGCATTTT
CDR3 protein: CASSARGGQPQHF

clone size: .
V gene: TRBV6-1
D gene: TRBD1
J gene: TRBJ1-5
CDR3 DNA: TGTGCCAGCAGTGAATCGACAGGGGACGCCGGTCAGCCCCAGCATTTT
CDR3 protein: CASSESTGDAGQPQHF

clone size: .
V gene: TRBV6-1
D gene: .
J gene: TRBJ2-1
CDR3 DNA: TGTGCCAGCAGTGAAATGGGCGTCAATGAGCAGTTCTTC
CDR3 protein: CASSEMGVNEQFF

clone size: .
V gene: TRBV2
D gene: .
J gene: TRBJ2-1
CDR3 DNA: TGTGCCAGCACCGCGGAGGGGAGCCTCTACAATGAGCAGTTCTTC
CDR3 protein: CASTAEGSLYNEQFF